What follows are 14 T cell receptor beta chains derived from one specimen sequenced in a study of CD8+CD57+ T cells in acquired aplastic anemia. Template material for TCR beta VDJ and CDR3 profiling consisted of genomic DNA. TCRdb independently ran MiXCR on the reads; one entry per CDR3 protein. Of fewer than 200,000 distinct CDR3 sequences listed, 65% to 75% were seen once; the top ten hold 35% to 60%. Those patients picked for sequencing had displayed CD8+CD57+ cell expansion on flow cytometry. Specimen: sorted CD4+, CD8+, or CD8+CD57+ T cells (not recorded which) from PBMCs. The origin of the receptors is a human donor with aplastic anemia.

Here the CDR3 reads CSASSYEQYF. CDR3 nucleotides: TGCAGTGCTAGTTCCTACGAGCAGTACTTC. The chain recombines TRBV20-1 with TRBJ2-7, with D unresolved. V was trimmed by 3 bases and J by 1 base, leaving 1 base between them. The CDR3 covers 10 residues. CDR1 and CDR2 from the germline V gene are DFQATT and SNEGSKA (reference sequence).

There are a few counts of this clonotype. This chain joins TRBV20-1 and TRBJ2-2; maybe TRBD2 (5 bases). This CDR3 is 13 amino acids long. V lost 3 bases to trimming and J lost 7 bases, with 12 bases between them. Germline CDR1 reads DFQATT; CDR2 reads SNEGSKA (reference sequence). CDR3 region: CSASPLASGELFF. The CDR3 bases are TGCAGTGCTAGCCCCCTAGCTAGCGGGGAGCTGTTTTTT.

The chain joins TRBV7-3 to TRBJ2-3, with 7 bases aligning to TRBD1. V dropped 5 bases and J dropped 4; count of bases not matched to a gene: 9. The CDR3 is 15 residues long. Germline V gene data show CDR1 as SGHTA and CDR2 as FQGTGA. The CDR3 DNA is TGTGCCAGCAGCACACGCGACAGGGTGGCAGATACGCAGTATTTT. This encodes CASSTRDRVADTQYF. Full variable domain (outside the CDR3, taken from reference TRBV7-3 and TRBJ2-3): GAGVSQTPSNKVTEKGKYVELRCDPISGHTALYWYRQSLGQGPEFLIYFQGTGAADDSGLPNDRFFAVRPEGSVSTLKIQRTERGDSAVYLCASSTRDRVADTQYFGPGTRLTVL.

The chain has TRBV7-8 and TRBJ2-3; no clear D. Germline CDR1 is SGHVS and CDR2 is FQNEAQ. The CDR3 loop spans 13 amino acids. Trimming took off 3 bases at V and 1 base at J, with 5 bases between the two ends. The CDR3 DNA follows: TGTGCCAGCAGCTTTGTCCGCACAGATACGCAGTATTTT. Amino acids: CASSFVRTDTQYF.

The genes are TRBV20-1 and TRBJ1-1; 8 bases line up with TRBD1. The ends lost 2 bases at V and 6 bases at J; junction bases unmatched: 8. The CDR3 has 14 residues. The germline V gene encodes CDR1 DFQATT and CDR2 SNEGSKA (reference sequence). The CDR3 nucleotides read TGCAGTGCTAGACTGACAGGGGTACGGGCTGAAGCTTTCTTT. Residues: CSARLTGVRAEAFF.

The CDR3 sequence: CASGVPGANVLTF. In nucleotides, the CDR3 is TGTGCCAGCGGGGTACCGGGGGCCAACGTCCTGACTTTC. V usage is TRBV25-1 and J usage is TRBJ2-6; D ambiguous. V lost 8 bases and J 4 bases, leaving 9 bases between the germline ends. The CDR3 runs to 13 residues. Germline values: CDR1 MGHDK, CDR2 SYGVNS.

The V gene is TRBV20-1, the J gene TRBJ1-2; TRBD1 aligns across 9 bases. The germline V gene has CDR1 DFQATT and CDR2 SNEGSKA (reference sequence). CDR3 size: 13 residues. The CDR3 bases are TGCAGCTCGACTACAGGGGGCGACTATGGCTACACCTTC. Amino acid sequence: CSSTTGGDYGYTF.

This clonotype was found many times. V and J are TRBV6-5 and TRBJ1-1; TRBD1 might be the D (6 bases). The CDR3 is made up of 19 amino acids. CDR1 MNHEY and CDR2 SVGAGI come from the germline V gene. Trimming took 0 bases from V and 4 from J, leaving 24 bases between them. The CDR3 sequence is CASSYSNGDTGLGRTEAFF. CDR3 nucleotides: TGTGCCAGCAGTTACTCTAATGGGGATACAGGGTTGGGGCGCACTGAAGCTTTCTTT.

The chain recombines TRBV20-1 with TRBJ2-3, with D uncertain. V gave up 6 bases and J gave up 1 base, with 14 bases separating them. This CDR3 is 14 amino acids long. The V gene's germline CDR1 is DFQATT and CDR2 SNEGSKA (reference sequence). The CDR3 DNA sequence: TGCAGTGCCCGCGACCCCACCCGCACAGATACGCAGTATTTT. It specifies CSARDPTRTDTQYF.

A single count supports this clonotype. A junction boundary mismatches the germline segment, possibly from a read error. The chain recombines TRBV7-8 with TRBJ2-7; tentative D call: TRBD2 (6 bases). Germline V lookup: CDR1 SGHVS, CDR2 FQNEAQ. The CDR3 runs 16 residues. DNA of the CDR3: TGTGCCAGCAGCTCTATGTGGGTAGCGGATCAGTACGAGCAGCACTTC. Translation gives CASSSMWVADQYEQHF.

V and J are TRBV24-1 and TRBJ1-1; D call uncertain. The CDR3 has 14 residues. Trimming pared 3 bases from V and 1 base from J, leaving 8 bases between. The germline V gene encodes CDR1 KGHDR and CDR2 SFDVKD. The CDR3 reads CATSDQNRNTEAFF. Here the CDR3 DNA reads TGTGCCACCAGTGATCAGAATCGGAACACTGAAGCTTTCTTT.

This chain links TRBV7-8 with TRBJ2-1, with 13 bases fitting TRBD2. Losses at the gene ends were 5 bases for V and 7 bases for J; bases not matched to a gene: 8. Germline CDR1 reads SGHVS; CDR2 reads FQNEAQ. CDR3 length equals 16 residues. The CDR3 loop reads CASSRGTSGEINEQFF. CDR3 DNA sequence: TGTGCCAGCAGCCGAGGGACTAGCGGGGAGATAAATGAGCAGTTCTTC.

The genes are TRBV20-1 and TRBJ2-3, with D possibly called TRBD1 or TRBD2 (5 bases each). This CDR3 contains 14 residues. Germline CDR1 reads DFQATT; CDR2 reads SNEGSKA (reference sequence). V was trimmed by 6 bases and J by 6 bases, leaving 19 bases between them. The CDR3 coding sequence is TGCAGTGCCAGCAGCTCGACGGGGCTCGATACGCAGTATTTT. Protein: CSASSSTGLDTQYF.

The chain links TRBV7-8 to TRBJ2-7, with D unclear. The CDR3 has 17 residues. Germline V CDR1 and CDR2: SGHVS, FQNEAQ. Trimming removed 5 bases from V and 0 bases from J, with 20 bases in between. The CDR3, as DNA: TGTGCCAGCAGCCAAGAACCGCGTAGAGACTTCTCCTACGAGCAGTACTTC. Protein: CASSQEPRRDFSYEQYF.